This TCR beta chain was retrieved from a study of shared clonotypes between healthy human individuals. Amplification in unsorted PBMC replicate PCRs started from around 0.3 ug DNA, which equals about 30,000 T cell genomes. Assay: immunoSEQ multiplex PCR; the TCRdb copy retains only in-frame clones and omits some. The table records more than 400,000 clones, approximately 82% of them present only once. CDR1 is SGHNT, CDR2 YENEEA, per germline. V was shortened by 5 bases and J by 1 base, with 12 bases between the two germline ends. The CDR3 contains 14 residues. The chain links TRBV11-3 to TRBJ2-7; the D gene is possibly TRBD1 (6 bases). Sequencing was performed on PBMCs. The receptor's source is a woman between 35 and 50 years old in good health. Some clones in this sample may be carry-over from other donors' samples. The CDR3 loop reads CASSPVTGSYEQYF. CDR3 coding DNA: TGTGCCAGCAGCCCCGTAACAGGGTCCTACGAGCAGTACTTC.